Following are 11 T cell receptor beta chains from one sample sequenced in a study of Ad26.COV2.S vaccination and SARS-CoV-2 variants. Treatment indicated: some 20 received Ad26.COV2.S at low or high dose, single or two shots; several received placebo; per-sample allocation not given. Repertoires come from day 63 after the first vaccine or placebo injection. Method: immunoSEQ multiplex PCR; TCRdb's copy keeps in-frame clones and lacks some. Among 350,000 to 450,000 clones listed, around 92% were seen once. The input for sequencing was peripheral blood, taken in a trial of Ad26.COV2.S vaccine versus placebo. The receptors stem from a person aged 18-60 years who received the Ad26.COV2.S COVID-19 vaccine or a placebo.

The rearrangement uses TRBV10-3 and TRBJ2-2, with D maybe TRBD2 (6 bases). Trimming removed 2 bases at V and 4 bases at J, with 14 bases between. The CDR3 sequence is 16 residues long. Germline loops: CDR1 ENHRY, CDR2 SYGVKD. The CDR3 protein is CAISETSFVITGELFF. The CDR3 nucleotides are TGTGCCATCAGTGAGACTAGCTTCGTGATCACCGGGGAGCTGTTTTTT.

The sample holds one count of this clone. The chain combines TRBV7-2 with TRBJ1-2, with TRBD1 identical over 10 bases. The V gene end was trimmed by 7 bases and the J gene end by 4 bases; junction bases not matched to a gene: 15. The CDR3 has 17 residues. Germline-derived CDR1 and CDR2 are SGHTA and FQGNSA. The CDR3 nucleotides are TGTGCCAGCACCGCTAGAACCGGGACAGGGGCTGCCTATGGCTACACCTTC. It codes for CASTARTGTGAAYGYTF.

The chain has TRBV7-8 and TRBJ1-2; no firm D call. The germline gives CDR1 SGHVS, CDR2 FQNEAQ. The V end was cut by 1 base, the J end by 7 bases, with 13 bases between. This CDR3 is 14 amino acids long. CDR3 in DNA: TGTGCCAGCAGCTTAGTCTCCGGGCAGACTGGCTACACCTTC. Protein product: CASSLVSGQTGYTF.

The rearrangement uses TRBV6-5 and TRBJ2-3, with TRBD1 identical over 7 bases. CDR1 MNHEY and CDR2 SVGAGI come from the germline V gene. This CDR3 has 14 residues. V lost 6 bases, J lost 3 bases, and 6 bases stayed unmatched. In nucleotides, the CDR3 is TGTGCCAGCAGCCTAGGGGGCAGAACAGATACGCAGTATTTT. This sequence encodes CASSLGGRTDTQYF.

The chain carries TRBV2 and TRBJ1-5, with 7 bases identical to TRBD1. The CDR3 sequence is 15 residues long. With V trimmed by 6 bases and J by 1 base, 6 bases remained unmatched. The germline CDR1 and CDR2 sequences are SNHLY and FYNNEI. The CDR3 DNA follows: TGTGCCAGCAGCGACAGGGTCAGGAGCAATCAGCCCCAGCATTTT. This translates into CASSDRVRSNQPQHF.

The CDR3 reads CASSVSAGGWYEQYF. CDR3 coding DNA: TGTGCCAGCAGCGTATCTGCGGGGGGTTGGTACGAGCAGTACTTC. The J gene is TRBJ2-7, the V gene TRBV9; 8 bases align to TRBD2. This CDR3 has 15 amino acids. Germline CDR1 and CDR2: SGDLS and YYNGEE. V trimming: 1 base; J trimming: 4 bases; junction bases outside the gene matches: 7.

The chain uses TRBV4-3 and TRBJ2-1, with D perhaps matching TRBD1 (5 bases). In germline, CDR1 is LGHNA, CDR2 YSLEER. The CDR3 loop spans 15 amino acids. V was clipped by 5 bases and J by 7 bases, with 18 bases between them. The CDR3 region has the DNA TGCGCCAGCAGCTATTCTTTACAGGAAGGGAATGAGCAGTTCTTC. It translates to CASSYSLQEGNEQFF.

The genes are TRBV4-3 and TRBJ2-1; D unclear. V was trimmed by 2 bases and J by 8 bases, leaving 16 bases between them. Germline V gene lookup returns CDR1 LGHNA and CDR2 YSLEER. This CDR3 is built from 15 residues. Here the CDR3 reads CASSQRLLSFHEQFF. CDR3 nucleotides: TGCGCCAGCAGCCAACGACTTTTATCTTTCCATGAGCAGTTCTTC.

In nucleotides, the CDR3 is TGTGCCAGCAGCGGAGCGGGTGGGGCCACAGATACGCAGTATTTT. Protein product: CASSGAGGATDTQYF. The V gene is TRBV3-1 (or the pseudogene TRBV3-2), the J gene TRBJ2-3, with D possibly being TRBD2 (6 bases). The V end was cut by 5 bases, the J end by 2 bases, with 14 bases between. There are 15 residues in the CDR3. CDR1 LGHDT and CDR2 YNNKEL come from the germline V gene (reference sequence).

The chain joins TRBV20-1 to TRBJ2-3, with a weak D call TRBD1 (5 bases). V dropped 6 bases and J dropped 8 bases, with 9 bases sitting between them. CDR1 is DFQATT and CDR2 is SNEGSKA in the germline V gene (reference sequence). The CDR3 totals 10 residues. DNA of the CDR3: TGCAGTGCCAGGGAAGGTACGCAGTATTTT. Protein: CSAREGTQYF.

The chain is built from TRBV19 and TRBJ1-6; no firm D call. CDR1 is LNHDA, CDR2 SQIVND, per germline (reference sequence). The length of the CDR3 is 12 residues. The V end was cut by 6 bases, the J end by 6 bases, with 6 bases between. The CDR3 DNA sequence: TGTGCCAGTAGGGTGGGTAATTCACCCCTCCACTTT. Its translation is CASRVGNSPLHF. Full variable domain (missing parts from reference TRBV19 and TRBJ1-6): DGGITQSPKYLFRKEGQNVTLSCEQNLNHDAMYWYRQDPGQGLRLIYYSQIVNDFQKGDIAEGYSVSREKKESFPLTVTSAQKNPTAFYLCASRVGNSPLHFGNGTRLTVT.